This T cell receptor beta chain was observed in a study of OX40 agonist ivuxolimab in advanced cancers. Study at large: The dose of intravenous ivuxolimab that patients received every 2 weeks ranged from 0.01 to 10 mg/kg. Those enrolled were roughly 85% male, with a mean age of around 57 years and ages from 23 to 79. Participants could have had prior anti-PD-1, anti-PD-L1 or anti-CTLA-4 therapy, and about 40% had some.

CDR3 size: 16 residues. Germline loops: CDR1 MNHEY, CDR2 SMNVEV (reference sequence). Trimming cost V 5 bases and J 4 bases, with 18 bases left between them. Sequenced by immunoSEQ multiplex PCR; TCRdb stores in-frame clones only, minus some. Of approximately 100,000 clones in the sample, about 85% are singletons; the top ten hold 3% to 4%. This sequence joins TRBV27 and TRBJ1-5; unclear D gene. This TCR derives from an adult with an advanced solid tumor such as melanoma, head and neck, liver or kidney cancer. Sequencing used CD4+ or CD8+ T cells sorted from blood, obtained in a trial of the OX40 agonist ivuxolimab. The chain's CDR3 is CASSAFSFGSNQPQHF. The CDR3 DNA sequence: TGTGCCAGCAGTGCTTTCTCATTTGGGTCAAATCAGCCCCAGCATTTT.